A single sample is the source of the 27 T cell receptor beta chains below, sequenced in a study of patients and donors after allogeneic stem cell transplantation. TCRdb analysed the RT-PCR reads with MiXCR anew, one entry per CDR3 protein. The table has about 410,000 distinct CDR3 sequences, around 15% seen once. The specimen sequenced was blood, either unsorted or a sorted T cell fraction (not recorded which). The receptors shown here come from a human donor who was either an allogeneic HSCT recipient or a stem cell or donor lymphocyte infusion donor (not recorded which). It is not recorded whose cells these are; they may come from a transplant donor.

DNA for the CDR3: TGTGCCAGCACCCGAGACAGGGATGAGCAGTTCTTC. As protein: CASTRDRDEQFF. This sequence joins TRBV5-5 and TRBJ2-1; 7 bases agree with TRBD1. CDR3 length: 12 amino acids. V was clipped by 6 bases and J by 8 bases; unmatched bases: 5. Per the germline V gene, CDR1 is SGHKS and CDR2 is YYEKEE (reference sequence). The entire variable domain, with the rest obtained from reference TRBV5-5 and TRBJ2-1, is as follows: DAGVTQSPTHLIKTRGQQVTLRCSPISGHKSVSWYQQVLGQGPQFIFQYYEKEERGRGNFPDRFSARQFPNYSSELNVNALLLGDSALYLCASTRDRDEQFFGPGTRLTVL.

The table lists this clonotype with a few counts. The V call is TRBV20-1, the J call TRBJ1-2; 7 nucleotides match TRBD1. This CDR3 has 14 amino acids. Germline V lookup: CDR1 DFQATT, CDR2 SNEGSKA (reference sequence). V was pared by 3 bases and J by 3 bases, with 7 bases of the junction left unmatched. The DNA of the CDR3 is TGCAGTGCTAGGACAGGGCGCAGGTACTATGGCTACACCTTC. Its translation: CSARTGRRYYGYTF.

There are many counts of this clonotype. This chain joins TRBV29-1 and TRBJ1-1; D might be TRBD1 (5 bases). The CDR3 length is 14 residues. Trimming took 0 bases from V and 5 from J, leaving 13 bases between them. CDR1 is SQVTM, CDR2 ANQGSEA, per germline. Written as DNA, the CDR3 is TGCAGCGTTGAAGAACCCCAGGGAAGGACTGAAGCTTTCTTT. This sequence encodes CSVEEPQGRTEAFF.

This clonotype has a single count. The chain carries TRBV6-1 and TRBJ2-3; TRBD2 matches 8 bases. Unmatched junction bases numbered 5, after V lost 6 bases and J lost 0 bases. In germline, CDR1 is MNHNS, CDR2 SASEGT. The CDR3 runs to 15 residues. The CDR3 loop is CASSRAGVSTDTQYF. In DNA, the CDR3 is TGTGCCAGCAGCCGAGCGGGAGTCAGCACAGATACGCAGTATTTT.

This clonotype was seen a single time. The chain employs TRBV18 and TRBJ2-1; tentatively, D is TRBD1 or TRBD2 (6 bases each). Trimming pared 2 bases from V and 3 bases from J, leaving 14 bases between. The CDR3 consists of 16 residues. From germline, CDR1 is KGHSH and CDR2 LQKENI. CDR3 nucleotides: TGTGCCAGCTCACCAGTTCTAAGGGGGGTCTACAATGAGCAGTTCTTC. This sequence encodes CASSPVLRGVYNEQFF.

This chain links TRBV4-1 with TRBJ2-1, with 11 bases that match TRBD2. Trimming at V came to 3 bases and at J to 0 bases, leaving 4 bases not matched to a gene. The CDR3 is 17 residues long. Germline CDR1 is MGHRA and CDR2 is YSYEKL. CDR3 amino acids: CASSQVTSGSSYNEQFF. CDR3 DNA: TGCGCCAGCAGCCAGGTCACTAGCGGGAGCTCCTACAATGAGCAGTTCTTC.

This rearrangement joins TRBV6-1 to TRBJ1-1, with TRBD1 matching 7 bases. Germline CDR1 is MNHNS and CDR2 is SASEGT. The CDR3 contains 14 residues. The trim removed 8 bases at V and 1 base at J, leaving 7 bases unmatched. In DNA, the CDR3 is TGTGCCAGCTCACGACAGGGCAAGAACACTGAAGCTTTCTTT. The encoded protein is CASSRQGKNTEAFF.

This clonotype was seen only a few times. Here the CDR3 reads CASTGRSSYEQYF. The CDR3 coding sequence is TGTGCCAGCACCGGACGTAGTTCCTACGAGCAGTACTTC. The chain is built from TRBV27 and TRBJ2-7; D call uncertain. Trimming pared 7 bases from V and 1 base from J, leaving 11 bases between. The V gene's germline CDR1 is MNHEY and CDR2 SMNVEV (reference sequence). The CDR3 runs 13 residues.

The table lists this clonotype with a few counts. V and J are TRBV4-1 and TRBJ2-7; 8 bases map to TRBD1. Trimming at V came to 3 bases and at J to 0 bases, leaving 7 bases not matched to a gene. The CDR3 runs 16 residues. From germline, CDR1 is MGHRA and CDR2 YSYEKL. CDR3 in DNA: TGCGCCAGCAGCCAGTCGGGACAGGCCGGCTCCTACGAGCAGTACTTC. It yields the protein CASSQSGQAGSYEQYF.

This chain links TRBV5-1 with TRBJ2-5; 9 bases fit TRBD2. J gave up 2 bases and V 1 base, and 6 bases lay outside the gene matches. CDR1 is SGHRS and CDR2 is YFSETQ in the germline V gene. There are 16 residues in the CDR3. DNA for the CDR3: TGCGCCAGCAGCTTGAAGCTAGCGGGGTTACAAGAGACCCAGTACTTC. This codes for CASSLKLAGLQETQYF.

J is TRBJ2-7 and V is TRBV20-1; 8 nucleotides line up with TRBD2. This CDR3 has 15 amino acids. V was clipped by 1 base and J by 2 bases; unmatched bases: 7. The germline gives CDR1 DFQATT, CDR2 SNEGSKA (reference sequence). CDR3 in DNA: TGCAGTGCTAGAGCGAGAGTAGCGGGGCCCTACGAGCAGTACTTC. It yields the protein CSARARVAGPYEQYF.

In this sample, this clonotype turned up many times. V is TRBV3-1 and J is TRBJ1-2; D not resolved. Between the trimmed V and J ends, which lost 1 base and 2 bases, there was a span of 2 bases. This CDR3 spans 12 amino acids. CDR1 is LGHDT and CDR2 is YNNKEL in the germline V gene (reference sequence). The CDR3, as DNA: TGTGCCAGCAGCCAAGCGAACTATGGCTACACCTTC. Translation gives CASSQANYGYTF.

The sample holds a few counts of this clonotype. This rearrangement joins TRBV29-1 to TRBJ1-5; possibly TRBD1 for D (5 bases). Trimming stripped 5 bases from V and 0 bases from J, with 11 bases between. The germline CDR1 and CDR2 sequences are SQVTM and ANQGSEA. The CDR3 spans 14 residues. CDR3 sequence reads: CSVRAGDSNQPQHF. In DNA form, the CDR3 reads TGCAGCGTTAGGGCGGGGGATAGCAATCAGCCCCAGCATTTT.

Only a few counts were recorded for this clonotype. The CDR3 loop is CASSPPGRRNTEAFF. The CDR3 DNA sequence: TGTGCCAGCTCACCACCGGGACGGAGGAACACTGAAGCTTTCTTT. V usage is TRBV18 and J usage is TRBJ1-1; TRBD1 is a possible D gene (5 bases). The V end lost 0 bases, the J end lost 1 base, and 9 bases lay between the germline ends. The germline V gene has CDR1 KGHSH and CDR2 LQKENI. CDR3 length equals 15 residues. Looking up the rest from reference TRBV18 and TRBJ1-1 gives the full variable domain: NAGVMQNPRHLVRRRGQEARLRCSPMKGHSHVYWYRQLPEEGLKFMVYLQKENIIDESGMPKERFSAEFPKEGPSILRIQQVVRGDSAAYFCASSPPGRRNTEAFFGQGTRLTVV.

This clonotype has only a few counts. The chain recombines TRBV18 with TRBJ2-2, with no clear D. The V end was cut by 0 bases, the J end by 0 bases, with 5 bases between. The CDR3 sequence is 15 residues long. Germline V gene lookup returns CDR1 KGHSH and CDR2 LQKENI. Here the CDR3 reads CASSPPAANTGELFF. DNA for the CDR3: TGTGCCAGCTCACCACCCGCGGCGAACACCGGGGAGCTGTTTTTT.

In its sample, this clonotype was seen a few times. The CDR3 DNA is TGCGCCAGCAGCCAGGGACACCTCTCCTACGAGCAGTACTTC. Translated: CASSQGHLSYEQYF. The V gene is TRBV4-1, the J gene TRBJ2-7; the D gene is possibly TRBD1 (6 bases). The CDR3 consists of 14 residues. Trimming stripped 3 bases from V and 0 bases from J, with 9 bases between. CDR1 and CDR2 (germline): MGHRA, YSYEKL.

This clonotype came up a few times. This sequence joins TRBV12-3 or TRBV12-4 and TRBJ1-4, with D possibly being TRBD1 (5 bases). V lost 5 bases, J lost 0 bases, and 10 bases lay in between. The CDR3 is made up of 15 amino acids. The CDR3 is CASSPGHPTNEKLFF. DNA of the CDR3: TGTGCCAGCAGTCCCGGACACCCAACTAATGAAAAACTGTTTTTT.

The chain links TRBV7-2 to TRBJ1-1, with D unclear. The CDR3 sequence is 12 residues long. CDR1 and CDR2 from the germline V gene are SGHTA and FQGNSA. The germline V and J ends were trimmed by 1 base and 8 bases, with 8 bases remaining between them. CDR3 residues: CASSLDRVEAFF. The CDR3 DNA is TGTGCCAGCAGCTTAGATCGGGTCGAAGCTTTCTTT.

There are a few counts of this clonotype. The rearrangement links TRBV7-2 to TRBJ1-2, with a tentative D call TRBD1 (6 bases). CDR3 length: 14 residues. V was cut by 5 bases and J by 2 bases, with 12 bases left in between. Germline V CDR1 and CDR2: SGHTA, FQGNSA. Here the CDR3 DNA reads TGTGCCAGCAGCCAGCGCAGGGGCAACTATGGCTACACCTTC. Translated, it gives CASSQRRGNYGYTF.

The chain has TRBV12-3 or TRBV12-4 and TRBJ1-4; D is possibly TRBD1 (5 bases). V lost 6 bases to trimming and J lost 6 bases, with 11 bases between them. There are 13 residues in the CDR3. CDR3 amino acids: CASRPGLDEKLFF. In nucleotides, the CDR3 is TGTGCCAGCAGACCGGGACTGGATGAAAAACTGTTTTTT.

This clonotype was seen a few times. Here the CDR3 DNA reads TGTGCCAGCAGTTTTGATGGGGGGGCTGCTAACATTCAGTACTTC. It is translated as CASSFDGGAANIQYF. V gene TRBV12-3 or TRBV12-4 combines with J gene TRBJ2-4; D perhaps matches TRBD2 (7 bases). V dropped 3 bases and J dropped 7 bases, with 16 bases sitting between them. The CDR3 covers 15 residues.

V usage is TRBV28 and J usage is TRBJ2-1; D gene ambiguous. CDR1 and CDR2 from the germline V gene are MDHEN and SYDVKM. V was trimmed by 1 base and J by 5 bases, leaving 9 bases between them. CDR3 length equals 14 residues. CDR3 in DNA: TGTGCCAGCAGTTTATTTGCCCGGAACAATGAGCAGTTCTTC. Its protein product is CASSLFARNNEQFF.

This clonotype was seen a handful of times. Relative to the germline gene, one junction end is altered; a read error may explain this. V usage is TRBV10-3 and J usage is TRBJ2-5, with 9 bases matching TRBD1. Germline assignment: CDR1 ENHRY and CDR2 SYGVKD. CDR3 length equals 14 residues. The CDR3 bases are TGTGCCAACGCCCGGACAGGGGACCAACAGACCCAGTACTTC. This translates into CANARTGDQQTQYF.

This chain links TRBV6-6 with TRBJ2-7, with TRBD2 matching 8 bases. The CDR3 covers 13 residues. CDR1 is MNHNY and CDR2 is SVGAGI in the germline V gene (reference sequence). Losses at the gene ends were 6 bases for V and 2 bases for J; bases not matched to a gene: 3. This chain's CDR3 is CASRTSEAYEQYF. The CDR3 DNA sequence: TGTGCCAGCAGGACTAGCGAGGCCTACGAGCAGTACTTC.

This chain links TRBV12-3 or TRBV12-4 with TRBJ1-5, with D tentatively TRBD1 (5 bases). Trimming took off 5 bases at V and 4 bases at J, with 15 bases between the two ends. This CDR3 spans 15 amino acids. CDR3 in amino acids: CASSLRGHLNQPQHF. CDR3 sequence (DNA): TGTGCCAGCAGTCTCCGGGGCCACTTAAATCAGCCCCAGCATTTT.

The rearrangement joins TRBV7-2 to TRBJ2-2; D is possibly TRBD2 (6 bases). This CDR3 is built from 14 residues. The V gene lost 3 bases and the J gene lost 5 bases, with 10 bases spanning the gap. Per the germline V gene, CDR1 is SGHTA and CDR2 is FQGNSA. For the CDR3, the DNA is TGTGCCAGCAGCTTCCTCGCGGGGACCGGGGAGCTGTTTTTT. Protein product: CASSFLAGTGELFF.

There are a few counts of this clonotype. The chain links TRBV5-4 to TRBJ2-1; a weak D match, TRBD2 (5 bases). Germline V gene lookup returns CDR1 SGHNT and CDR2 YYREEE (reference sequence). V gave up 1 base and J gave up 6 bases, with 8 bases separating them. This CDR3 is 13 amino acids long. This CDR3 is CASSLRDRNEQFF. In DNA, the CDR3 is TGTGCCAGCAGCTTGCGGGATCGCAATGAGCAGTTCTTC.